This entry is about one T cell receptor (beta chain). A read error may be the cause here, since a much bigger clone is one base away. Together with thyroid ultrasound, orbital computed tomography, serum thyroxine and TRAb, clinical symptoms were used for diagnoses. This entry comes from a study of T cells in Graves' hyperthyroidism and ophthalmopathy. V was trimmed by 6 bases and J by 13 bases, leaving 16 bases between them. This CDR3 spans 12 amino acids. Authors of the study amplified TCR beta CDR3 regions from RNA transcripts. The HTBI primer set drove a first-round RT-PCR of the TCR CDR3. TCRdb independently ran MiXCR on the multiplex PCR reads; one entry per CDR3 protein. The sample comprises more than 650,000 distinct CDR3 sequences, around 15% of which are singletons, and about 10% rests with the top ten.

The sequenced material came from blood. The chain employs TRBV12-3 or TRBV12-4 and TRBJ2-4; D might be TRBD1 (6 bases). This receptor was identified in a woman between 18 and 30 years old with Graves' hyperthyroidism. This CDR3 reads CASRSTGPGQYF. CDR3 in DNA: TGTGCCAGCAGGTCTACAGGGCCTGGGCAGTACTTC.